This T cell receptor beta chain was observed in a study of T cells after yellow fever vaccination. Study as a whole: Each low-cell-number fraction was prepared by means of SMART-Seq v4 Ultra Low Input. Findings of the study overall: The study noted that FACS-sorted repertoires could contain abundant clonotypes contaminating from the bulk population. Only a minor proportion of clonotypes was detected across both CD4 and CD8 compartments. Weaker, the secondary response peaked sooner, at day 5 versus 15.

The CDR3 totals 15 residues. V lost 1 base, J lost 2 bases, and 11 bases lay in between. Germline V gives CDR1 MGHDK, CDR2 SYGVNS. TCRdb recomputed calls from the 5' RACE reads with MiXCR, one row per CDR3 protein. The sample gives some 96,000 distinct CDR3 sequences, approximately 9% of which show up once; approximately 16% is in the top ten. The gene calls are TRBV25-1 and TRBJ1-1, with D hard to call. This receptor was obtained from a man between 18 and 29 years old who received the YFV17D yellow fever vaccine. Material: CD8+ T cells not binding an NS4B(214-222) dextramer, sorted from PBMCs, obtained around 15 days after the first yellow fever vaccination. In nucleotides, the CDR3 is TGTGCCAGCAGTGAATCGGGCAGAAAAAACACTGAAGCTTTCTTT. Encoded protein: CASSESGRKNTEAFF.